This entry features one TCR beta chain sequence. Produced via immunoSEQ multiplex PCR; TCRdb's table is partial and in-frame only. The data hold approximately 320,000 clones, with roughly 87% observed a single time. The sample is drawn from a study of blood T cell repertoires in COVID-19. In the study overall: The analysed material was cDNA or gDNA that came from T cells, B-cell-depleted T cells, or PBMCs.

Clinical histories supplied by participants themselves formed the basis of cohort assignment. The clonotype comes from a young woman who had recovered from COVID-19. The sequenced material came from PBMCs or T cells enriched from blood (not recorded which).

The CDR3 DNA follows: TGTGCCAGCAGTGACAAGAACACTGAAGCTTTCTTT. Its protein product is CASSDKNTEAFF. The rearrangement uses TRBV27 and TRBJ1-1, with unresolved D. CDR1 is MNHEY and CDR2 is SMNVEV in the germline V gene (reference sequence). Trimming stripped 5 bases from V and 1 base from J, with 5 bases between. This CDR3 has 12 amino acids.